The rows below give T cell receptor beta chains drawn from one sample of a study of blood T cells in healthy people across ages. TCRdb reanalysed the 5' RACE reads using MiXCR and keeps one entry per CDR3 protein. The sample includes fewer than 900,000 distinct CDR3 sequences, roughly 47% of them seen just once. Sequencing was done on a sample of blood. The receptors here all came from an older woman in good health. Each CDR3 is given with its conserved first and last residue. D genes are given only for firm matches. Clone size is not always given. Where it is, it says once, few, many or a class for expanded clones.

clone_size cdr3_length j_call d_call v_call cdr3_nt cdr3_aa
- 13 TRBJ1-2 - TRBV20-1 TGCAGTGCTAAAGAGGGAATTAACTATGGCTACACCTTC CSAKEGINYGYTF
few 16 TRBJ2-2 - TRBV4-3 TGCGCCAGCAGCCCCGAGGGGGGGAGTAACACCGGGGAGCTGTTTTTT CASSPEGGSNTGELFF
- 14 TRBJ1-4 - TRBV30 TGTGCCTGGACTAAGGGACAAAAAGTGGAAAAACTGTTTTTT CAWTKGQKVEKLFF
many 15 TRBJ2-7 TRBD1 TRBV5-1 TGCGCCAGCAGCAAAGGGACAGGGGATGCATACGAGCAGTACTTC CASSKGTGDAYEQYF
many 16 TRBJ2-5 - TRBV7-2 TGTGCCAGCAGGCCTCCAGGACCCGAGGGTTGGAAGACCCAGTACTTC CASRPPGPEGWKTQYF
- 14 TRBJ2-1 TRBD2 TRBV30 TGTGCCTGGAGTCAGGCGGGGGGAATTGGTGAGCAGTTCTTC CAWSQAGGIGEQFF
many 14 TRBJ2-7 TRBD1 TRBV4-3 TGCGCCAGCAGCCAAGAGAGGGGGCCTTACGAGCAGTACTTC CASSQERGPYEQYF
- 14 TRBJ2-1 TRBD2 TRBV27 TGTGCCAGCAGCACTAGCGGGAGTGGGACAATGAAGTTCTTC CASSTSGSGTMKFF
many 10 TRBJ2-3 - TRBV20-1 TGCAGTGTCAGCACAGATACGCAGTATTTT CSVSTDTQYF
few 16 TRBJ2-7 - TRBV6-6 TGTGCCAGCAGTTACAGGCGCAGCGCGAGCTCCTACGAGCAGTACTTC CASSYRRSASSYEQYF
few 14 TRBJ2-1 - TRBV20-1 TGCAGTGCTAGAGGGAGGGGCCGTGGCAATGAGCAGTTCTTC CSARGRGRGNEQFF
few 16 TRBJ2-4 - TRBV12-3/TRBV12-4 TGTGCCAGCAGCCCCCCAACAGGGTTGGTCAAAAACATTCAGTACTTC CASSPPTGLVKNIQYF
few 12 TRBJ2-3 - TRBV29-1 TGCAGCGTTGTCGAGGGCCCAGATACGCAGTATTTT CSVVEGPDTQYF
few 16 TRBJ2-1 TRBD2 TRBV4-3 TGCGCCAGCAGCCAAGAAAGCGGGAGCAGATACAATGAGCAGTTCTTC CASSQESGSRYNEQFF
- 12 TRBJ1-1 - TRBV29-1 TGCAGCGTTGAAGTCGTGAGGGGAGGAGCTTTCTTT CSVEVVRGGAFF
- 17 TRBJ1-2 TRBD1 TRBV2 TGTGCCAGCAGTGAAGAAGGGAGGGGACAGGGGGCAAGTGGCTACACCTTC CASSEEGRGQGASGYTF
- 17 TRBJ2-1 - TRBV20-1 TGCAGTGCTAGAGATCTAAGTTACGGGGGCTTGTACAATGAGCAGTTCTTC CSARDLSYGGLYNEQFF
many 15 TRBJ2-5 TRBD2 TRBV7-3 TGTGCCAGCAGCTTAAGTGGGACTAGCGGCGAGACCCAGTACTTC CASSLSGTSGETQYF
few 16 TRBJ2-6 - TRBV12-3/TRBV12-4 TGTGCCAGCAGTCCGCTTGGCGTTCATGAGGCCAACGTCCTGACTTTC CASSPLGVHEANVLTF
few 18 TRBJ2-3 TRBD2 TRBV5-1 TGCGCCAGCAGCCGAGGACTAGCGGGGGGCCCCCGCACAGATACGCAGTATTTT CASSRGLAGGPRTDTQYF
few 18 TRBJ2-4 TRBD2 TRBV11-1 TGTGCCAGCAGTCCAACTAGCGGGGGGACCGTAGCCAAAAACATTCAGTACTTC CASSPTSGGTVAKNIQYF
- 15 TRBJ2-5 TRBD1 TRBV4-3 TGCGCCAGCAGCCAATTAGGGACAGGGAAAGAGGGGCAGTACTTC CASSQLGTGKEGQYF
- 13 TRBJ2-7 - TRBV28 TGTGCCAGCGTCGCAGGTACCGTCCACGAGCAGTACTTC CASVAGTVHEQYF
- 16 TRBJ1-2 TRBD1 TRBV18 TGTGCCAGCTCGCGTGGGACAGGGTTCGCTAACTATGGCTACACCTTC CASSRGTGFANYGYTF
few 11 TRBJ2-5 - TRBV24-1 TGTGCCACCAGTGATGGGGAAGAGCAGTACTTC CATSDGEEQYF
- 14 TRBJ2-1 - TRBV6-1 TGTGCCAGCAGTCCACAGTCGTTATACAATGAGCAGTTCTTC CASSPQSLYNEQFF
once 13 TRBJ1-1 - TRBV12-3/TRBV12-4 TGTGCCAGCAGTCCCCAACAGAACACTGAAGCTTTCTTT CASSPQQNTEAFF
many 14 TRBJ2-7 TRBD1 TRBV29-1 TGCAGCGTCGCAACGGGACAGGGGTCCTACGAGCAGTACTTC CSVATGQGSYEQYF
- 14 TRBJ2-7 - TRBV7-9 TGTGCCAGCAGCCCGGGAGTCTCAACCTACGAGCAGTACTTC CASSPGVSTYEQYF
- 12 TRBJ2-2 - TRBV3-1 TGTGCCAGTGCCGGTCGGGGTAGGGAGCTGTTTTTT CASAGRGRELFF
- 15 TRBJ1-3 - TRBV5-1 TGCGCCAGCAGCGGTACAGGAGACTCTGGAAACACCATATATTTT CASSGTGDSGNTIYF
- 15 TRBJ2-4 - TRBV25-1 TGTGCCAGCAGTGTGGGCTCCTCGGTGGGGAACATTCAGTACTTC CASSVGSSVGNIQYF
- 16 TRBJ2-7 TRBD1 TRBV27 TGTGCCAGCAGTTCTCCGGGACAGGGTTCTGCCTACGAGCAGTACTTC CASSSPGQGSAYEQYF
once 13 TRBJ2-2 - TRBV6-4 TGTGCCAGCAGTGACACAGACACCGGGGAGCTGTTTTTT CASSDTDTGELFF
few 15 TRBJ2-7 - TRBV20-1 TGCAGTGTTCGGGGCAGCCTGGGAGCTGGCGACGAGCAGTACTTC CSVRGSLGAGDEQYF
- 16 TRBJ1-2 - TRBV6-2/TRBV6-3 TGTACCAGCACCTTACTGGAATCGGGACTTCTCTATGGCTACACCTTC CTSTLLESGLLYGYTF
- 15 TRBJ1-4 TRBD1 TRBV30 TGTGCCTGGAGAAGGGACAGGGGGTCTAATGAAAAACTGTTTTTT CAWRRDRGSNEKLFF
- 12 TRBJ1-1 - TRBV20-1 TGCAGTGCTAGGACGCTGAGGACTGAAGCTTTCTTT CSARTLRTEAFF
- 14 TRBJ2-3 TRBD2 TRBV20-1 TGCAGCCCACCGCCTCTAGCGGGAGCAACCCTAATGTATTTT CSPPPLAGATLMYF
- 14 TRBJ2-7 - TRBV6-1 TGTGCCAGCAGTGAGGGACCGGCCCCCTACGAGCAGTACTTC CASSEGPAPYEQYF
few 10 TRBJ2-1 - TRBV7-9 TGTGCCAGCAGCTTAGCGGTAAAGTTCTTC CASSLAVKFF
many 15 TRBJ2-1 TRBD2 TRBV5-1 TGCGCCAGCAGCTTGGTTAGGACTAGCGACAATGAGCAGTTCTTC CASSLVRTSDNEQFF
many 13 TRBJ2-7 - TRBV12-3/TRBV12-4 TGTGCCAGCAGACCTACGGGGGCCTACGAGCAGTACTTC CASRPTGAYEQYF
few 15 TRBJ2-3 - TRBV28 TGTGCCAGCAGTCCTGCAGGGTCTAGCACAGATACGCAGTATTTT CASSPAGSSTDTQYF
few 18 TRBJ1-2 TRBD1 TRBV28 TGTGCCAGCAGGGGATCCGGGACAGGGGTCATGGATAGCTATGGCTACACCTTC CASRGSGTGVMDSYGYTF
- 17 TRBJ1-5 - TRBV7-3 TGTGCCAGCAGCCTCGCAAGGGTTCCGTTTAGCAATCAGCCCCAGCATTTT CASSLARVPFSNQPQHF
- 15 TRBJ2-3 - TRBV3-1 TGTGCCAGCAGCCAGTCTAGTGGTCGCCCAGATACGCAGTATTTT CASSQSSGRPDTQYF
- 17 TRBJ2-1 TRBD2 TRBV3-1 TGTGCCAGCAGCCGGACTAGCGGGGGGGCTACAGTCAATGAGCAGTTCTTC CASSRTSGGATVNEQFF
few 15 TRBJ2-5 - TRBV7-6 TGTGCCAGCAGCTTATCTCTAGGGGGTGGGGAGACCCAGTACTTC CASSLSLGGGETQYF
once 13 TRBJ2-7 TRBD2 TRBV10-3 TGTGCCGGGACTAGCGGGAGTGTGGAAGAGCAGTACTTC CAGTSGSVEEQYF
- 19 TRBJ2-2 TRBD2 TRBV7-8 TGTGCCAGCAGCTTAGTAGCGGGGGGCCCCTTCGTTAACACCGGGGAGCTGTTTTTT CASSLVAGGPFVNTGELFF
- 14 TRBJ2-1 TRBD2 TRBV7-9 TGTGCCAACACGACTAGCGGGGCGTACAATGAGCAGTTCTTC CANTTSGAYNEQFF
- 13 TRBJ2-1 - TRBV7-2 TGTGCCAGCAGCTTAGAGGTCGTACGTGAGCAGTTCTTC CASSLEVVREQFF
- 16 TRBJ2-5 TRBD2 TRBV30 TGTGCCTGGACCCTGGGGGTAGCGGGGGGCCAAGAGACCCAGTACTTC CAWTLGVAGGQETQYF
- 15 TRBJ2-6 - TRBV4-3 TGCGCCAGCAGCCAAGGACACTCTGGGGCCAACGTCCTGACTTTC CASSQGHSGANVLTF
many 13 TRBJ1-6 - TRBV12-3/TRBV12-4 TGTGCCAGCAGTTCGCGGGATAATTCACCCCTCCACTTT CASSSRDNSPLHF